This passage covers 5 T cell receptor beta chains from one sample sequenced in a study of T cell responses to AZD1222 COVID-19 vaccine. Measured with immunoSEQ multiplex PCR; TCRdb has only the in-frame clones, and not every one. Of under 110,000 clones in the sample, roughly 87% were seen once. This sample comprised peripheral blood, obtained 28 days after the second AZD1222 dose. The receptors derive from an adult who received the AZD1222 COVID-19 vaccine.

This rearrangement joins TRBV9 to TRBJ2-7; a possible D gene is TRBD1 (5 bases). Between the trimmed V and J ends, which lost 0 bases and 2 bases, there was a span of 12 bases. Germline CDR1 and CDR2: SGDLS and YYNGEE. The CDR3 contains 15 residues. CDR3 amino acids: CASSVAPGQTYEQYF. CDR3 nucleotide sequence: TGTGCCAGCAGCGTAGCCCCAGGGCAAACCTACGAGCAGTACTTC.

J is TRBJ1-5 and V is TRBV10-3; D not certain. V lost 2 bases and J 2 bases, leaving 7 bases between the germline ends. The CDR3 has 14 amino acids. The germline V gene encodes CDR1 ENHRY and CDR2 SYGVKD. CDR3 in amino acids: CAISERAGNQPQHF. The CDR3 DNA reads TGTGCCATCAGTGAGAGGGCAGGCAATCAGCCCCAGCATTTT.

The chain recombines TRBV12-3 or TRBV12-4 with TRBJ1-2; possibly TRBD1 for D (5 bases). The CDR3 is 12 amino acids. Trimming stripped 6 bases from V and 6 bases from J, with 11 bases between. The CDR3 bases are TGTGCCAGCAGCGGGACTCTGAATGGCTACACCTTC. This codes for CASSGTLNGYTF.

The CDR3 DNA is TGTGCCAGCAGTCGGGACTTACAAGAGACCCAGTACTTC. Protein sequence: CASSRDLQETQYF. The chain carries TRBV4-2 and TRBJ2-5; D possibly corresponds to TRBD2 (6 bases). V lost 6 bases and J lost 2, with 10 bases in between. Germline V gene sequence: CDR1 LGHNA, CDR2 YNFKEQ. The CDR3 covers 13 residues.

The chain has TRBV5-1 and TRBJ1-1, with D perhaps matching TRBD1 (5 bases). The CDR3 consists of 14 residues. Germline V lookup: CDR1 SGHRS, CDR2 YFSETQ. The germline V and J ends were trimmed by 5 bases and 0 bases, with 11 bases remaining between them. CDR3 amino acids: CASRYEQVNTEAFF. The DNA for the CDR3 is TGCGCCAGCAGGTACGAACAGGTGAACACTGAAGCTTTCTTT.